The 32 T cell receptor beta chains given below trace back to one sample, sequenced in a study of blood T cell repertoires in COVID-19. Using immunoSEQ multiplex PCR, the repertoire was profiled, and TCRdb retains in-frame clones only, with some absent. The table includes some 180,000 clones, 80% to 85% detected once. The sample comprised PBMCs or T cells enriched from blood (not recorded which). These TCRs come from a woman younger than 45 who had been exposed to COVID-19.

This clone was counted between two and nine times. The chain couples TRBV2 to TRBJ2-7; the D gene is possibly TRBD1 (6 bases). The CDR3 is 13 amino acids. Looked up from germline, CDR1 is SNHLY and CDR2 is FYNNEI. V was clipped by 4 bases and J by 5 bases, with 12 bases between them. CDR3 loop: CASSANRAHEQYF. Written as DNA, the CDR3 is TGTGCCAGCAGTGCAAACAGGGCCCACGAGCAGTACTTC.

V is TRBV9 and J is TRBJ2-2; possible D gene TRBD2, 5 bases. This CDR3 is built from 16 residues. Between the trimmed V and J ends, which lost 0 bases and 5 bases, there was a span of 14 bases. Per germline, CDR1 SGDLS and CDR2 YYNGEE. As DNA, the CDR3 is TGTGCCAGCAGCGTAGGGTTTTCAGCGGATACCGGGGAGCTGTTTTTT. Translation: CASSVGFSADTGELFF.

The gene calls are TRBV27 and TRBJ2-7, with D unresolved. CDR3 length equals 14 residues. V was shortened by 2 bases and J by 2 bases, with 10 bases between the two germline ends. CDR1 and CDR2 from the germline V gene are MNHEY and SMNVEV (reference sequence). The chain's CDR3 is CASSLQALTYEQYF. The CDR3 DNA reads TGTGCCAGCAGTTTACAGGCGTTAACCTACGAGCAGTACTTC.

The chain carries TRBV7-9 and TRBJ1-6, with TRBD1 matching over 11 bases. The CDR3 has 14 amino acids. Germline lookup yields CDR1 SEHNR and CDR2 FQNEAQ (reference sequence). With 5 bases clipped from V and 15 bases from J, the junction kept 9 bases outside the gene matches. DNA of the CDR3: TGTGCCAGCAGCCCTCAACGGACAGGGGGCCTCCTCCACTTT. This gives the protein CASSPQRTGGLLHF.

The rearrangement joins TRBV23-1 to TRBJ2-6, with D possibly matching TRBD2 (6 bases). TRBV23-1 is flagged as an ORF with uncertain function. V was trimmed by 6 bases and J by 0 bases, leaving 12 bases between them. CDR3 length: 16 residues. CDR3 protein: CASRRDASSGANVLTF. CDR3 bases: TGCGCCAGCAGGCGGGACGCAAGCTCTGGGGCCAACGTCCTGACTTTC.

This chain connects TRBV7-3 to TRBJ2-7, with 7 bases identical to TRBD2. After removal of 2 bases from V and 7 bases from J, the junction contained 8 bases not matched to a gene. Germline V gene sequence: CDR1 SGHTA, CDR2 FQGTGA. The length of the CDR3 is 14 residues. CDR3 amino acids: CASSLRGWEGEQYF. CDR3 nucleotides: TGTGCCAGCAGCTTACGCGGCTGGGAGGGGGAGCAGTACTTC.

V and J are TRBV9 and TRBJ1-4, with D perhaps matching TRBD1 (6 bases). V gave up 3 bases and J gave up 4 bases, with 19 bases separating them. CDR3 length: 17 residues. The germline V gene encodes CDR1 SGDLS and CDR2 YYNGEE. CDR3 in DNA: TGTGCCAGCAGCGACACCCCTCAGGGACACCGTAATGAAAAACTGTTTTTT. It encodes CASSDTPQGHRNEKLFF.

In nucleotides, the CDR3 is TGTGCCAGCTCACCTAGACAGGGGGCTGACTATGGCTACACCTTC. Translated, it gives CASSPRQGADYGYTF. This chain links TRBV18 with TRBJ1-2; 10 nucleotides agree with TRBD1. The CDR3 is made up of 15 amino acids. V shed 3 bases and J 3 bases; nucleotides not matched to a gene: 4. Germline-derived CDR1 and CDR2 are KGHSH and LQKENI.

The chain's CDR3 is CASSQGYGYTF. In nucleotides, the CDR3 is TGTGCCAGCAGCCAGGGCTATGGCTACACCTTC. J is TRBJ1-2 and V is TRBV6-5; D may be TRBD1 (5 bases). CDR1 MNHEY and CDR2 SVGAGI come from the germline V gene. The CDR3 is 11 residues long. Trimming shortened V by 6 bases and J by 4 bases, and 6 bases separated the two germline ends.

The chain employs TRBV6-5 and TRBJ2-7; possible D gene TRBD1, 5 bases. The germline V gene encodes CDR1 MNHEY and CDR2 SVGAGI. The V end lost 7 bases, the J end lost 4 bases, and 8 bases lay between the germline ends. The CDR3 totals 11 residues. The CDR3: CASNQGYEQYF. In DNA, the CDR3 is TGTGCCAGCAACCAGGGTTACGAGCAGTACTTC.

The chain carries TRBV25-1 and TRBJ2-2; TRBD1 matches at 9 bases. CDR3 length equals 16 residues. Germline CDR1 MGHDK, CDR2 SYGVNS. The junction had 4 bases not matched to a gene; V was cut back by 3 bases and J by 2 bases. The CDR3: CASSDSTGGNTGELFF. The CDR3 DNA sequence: TGTGCCAGCAGTGATTCGACAGGGGGAAACACCGGGGAGCTGTTTTTT. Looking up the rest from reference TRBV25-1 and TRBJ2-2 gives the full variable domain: EADIYQTPRYLVIGTGKKITLECSQTMGHDKMYWYQQDPGMELHLIHYSYGVNSTEKGDLSSESTVSRIRTEHFPLTLESARPSHTSQYLCASSDSTGGNTGELFFGEGSRLTVL.

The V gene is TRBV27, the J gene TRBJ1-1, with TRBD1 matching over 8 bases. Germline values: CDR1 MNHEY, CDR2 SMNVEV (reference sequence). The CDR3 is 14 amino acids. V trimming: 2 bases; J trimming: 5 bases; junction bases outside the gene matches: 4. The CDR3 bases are TGTGCCAGCAGTTTAACAGGGGGTTATACTGAAGCTTTCTTT. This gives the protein CASSLTGGYTEAFF.

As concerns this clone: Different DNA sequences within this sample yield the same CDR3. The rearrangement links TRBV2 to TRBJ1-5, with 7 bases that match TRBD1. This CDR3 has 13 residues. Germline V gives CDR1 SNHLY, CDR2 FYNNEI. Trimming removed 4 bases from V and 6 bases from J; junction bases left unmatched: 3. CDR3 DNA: TGTGCCAGCAGTGGACAGGGCGGTCAGCCCCAGCATTTT. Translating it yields CASSGQGGQPQHF.

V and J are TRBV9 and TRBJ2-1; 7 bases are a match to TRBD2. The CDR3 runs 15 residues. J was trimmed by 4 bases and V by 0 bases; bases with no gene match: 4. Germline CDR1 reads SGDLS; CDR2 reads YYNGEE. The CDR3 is CASSVESGVYNEQFF. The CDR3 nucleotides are TGTGCCAGCAGCGTAGAGAGCGGGGTATACAATGAGCAGTTCTTC.

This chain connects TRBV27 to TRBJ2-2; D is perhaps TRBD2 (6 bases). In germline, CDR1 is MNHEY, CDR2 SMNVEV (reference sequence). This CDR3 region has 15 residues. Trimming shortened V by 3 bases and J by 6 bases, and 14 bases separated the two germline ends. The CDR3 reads CASSLLQGGSGELFF. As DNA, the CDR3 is TGTGCCAGCAGTTTGCTCCAGGGAGGATCCGGGGAGCTGTTTTTT.

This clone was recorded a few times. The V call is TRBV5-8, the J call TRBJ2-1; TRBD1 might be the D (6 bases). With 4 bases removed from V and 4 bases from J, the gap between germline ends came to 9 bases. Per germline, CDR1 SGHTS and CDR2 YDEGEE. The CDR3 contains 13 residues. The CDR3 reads CASSQQGYNEQFF. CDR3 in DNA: TGTGCCAGCAGCCAACAGGGTTACAATGAGCAGTTCTTC.

This CDR3 is CASSPPAGTEAFF. The CDR3 coding sequence is TGTGCCAGCAGCCCGCCCGCCGGCACTGAAGCTTTCTTT. The chain uses TRBV6-6 and TRBJ1-1; D call uncertain. Trimming left V 6 bases short and J 4 bases short, with 12 bases between. Germline V gene lookup returns CDR1 MNHNY and CDR2 SVGAGI (reference sequence). The CDR3 spans 13 residues.

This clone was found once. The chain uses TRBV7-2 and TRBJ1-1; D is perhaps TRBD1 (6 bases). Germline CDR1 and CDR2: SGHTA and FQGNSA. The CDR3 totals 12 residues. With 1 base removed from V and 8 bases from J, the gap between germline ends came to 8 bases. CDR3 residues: CASSLVRGEAFF. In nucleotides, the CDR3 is TGTGCCAGCAGCTTAGTCAGGGGAGAAGCTTTCTTT.

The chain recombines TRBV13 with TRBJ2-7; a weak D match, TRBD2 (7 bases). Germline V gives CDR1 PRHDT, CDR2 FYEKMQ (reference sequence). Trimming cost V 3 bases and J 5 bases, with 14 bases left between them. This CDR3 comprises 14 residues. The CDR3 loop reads CASSFGGRIDEQYF. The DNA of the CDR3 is TGTGCCAGCAGCTTCGGGGGGCGCATTGACGAGCAGTACTTC.

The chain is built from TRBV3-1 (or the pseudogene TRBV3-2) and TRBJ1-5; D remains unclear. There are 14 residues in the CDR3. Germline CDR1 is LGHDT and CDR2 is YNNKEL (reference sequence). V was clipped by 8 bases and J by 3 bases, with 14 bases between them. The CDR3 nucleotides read TGTGCCAGCTCTCTCTGGCAGAACAATCAGCCCCAGCATTTT. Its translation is CASSLWQNNQPQHF.

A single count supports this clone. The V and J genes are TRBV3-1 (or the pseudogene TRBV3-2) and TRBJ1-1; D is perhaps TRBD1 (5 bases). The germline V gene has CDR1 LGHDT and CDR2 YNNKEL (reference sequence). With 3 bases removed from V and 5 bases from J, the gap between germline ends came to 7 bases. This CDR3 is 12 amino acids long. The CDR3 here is CASSQEGTEAFF. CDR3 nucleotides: TGTGCCAGCAGCCAGGAGGGGACTGAAGCTTTCTTT.

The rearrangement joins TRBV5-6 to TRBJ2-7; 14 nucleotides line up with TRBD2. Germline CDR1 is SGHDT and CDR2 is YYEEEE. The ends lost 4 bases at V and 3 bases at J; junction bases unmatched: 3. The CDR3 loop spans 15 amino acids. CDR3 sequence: CASSRTSGGSYEQYF. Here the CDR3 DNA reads TGTGCCAGCAGCCGGACTAGCGGGGGGAGCTACGAGCAGTACTTC.

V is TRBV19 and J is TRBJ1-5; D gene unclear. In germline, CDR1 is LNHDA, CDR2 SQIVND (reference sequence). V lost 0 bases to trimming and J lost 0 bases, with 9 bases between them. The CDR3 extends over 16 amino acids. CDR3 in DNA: TGTGCCAGTAGTATAGACCTCGCCGGTAGCAATCAGCCCCAGCATTTT. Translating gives CASSIDLAGSNQPQHF. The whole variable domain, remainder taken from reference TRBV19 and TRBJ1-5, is DGGITQSPKYLFRKEGQNVTLSCEQNLNHDAMYWYRQDPGQGLRLIYYSQIVNDFQKGDIAEGYSVSREKKESFPLTVTSAQKNPTAFYLCASSIDLAGSNQPQHFGDGTRLSIL.

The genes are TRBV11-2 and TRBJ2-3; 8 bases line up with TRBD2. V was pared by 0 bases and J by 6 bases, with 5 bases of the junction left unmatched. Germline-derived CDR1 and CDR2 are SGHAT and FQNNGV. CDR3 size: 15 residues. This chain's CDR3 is CASSLDAGGRDTQYF. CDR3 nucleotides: TGTGCCAGCAGCTTAGATGCGGGGGGCCGGGATACGCAGTATTTT. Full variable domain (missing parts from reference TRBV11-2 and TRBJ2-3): EAGVAQSPRYKIIEKRQSVAFWCNPISGHATLYWYQQILGQGPKLLIQFQNNGVVDDSQLPKDRFSAERLKGVDSTLKIQPAKLEDSAVYLCASSLDAGGRDTQYFGPGTRLTVL.

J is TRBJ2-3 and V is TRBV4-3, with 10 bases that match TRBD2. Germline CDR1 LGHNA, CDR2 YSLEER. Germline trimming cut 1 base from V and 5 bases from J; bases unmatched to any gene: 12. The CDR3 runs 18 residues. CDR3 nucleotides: TGCGCCAGCAGCCAAGGGGCAGCGGGGGGGGCCGCGAGAGATACGCAGTATTTT. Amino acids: CASSQGAAGGAARDTQYF.

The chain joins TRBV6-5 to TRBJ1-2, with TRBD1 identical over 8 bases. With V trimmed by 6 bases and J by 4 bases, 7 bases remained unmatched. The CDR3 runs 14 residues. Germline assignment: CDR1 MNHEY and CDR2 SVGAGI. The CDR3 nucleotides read TGTGCCAGCAGCCTTACCGACAGGGGCTATGGCTACACCTTC. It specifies CASSLTDRGYGYTF.

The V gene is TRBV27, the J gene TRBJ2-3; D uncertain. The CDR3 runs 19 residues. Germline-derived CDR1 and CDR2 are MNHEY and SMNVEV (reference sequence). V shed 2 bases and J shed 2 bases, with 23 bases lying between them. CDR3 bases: TGTGCCAGCAGTTTACTCTCATCCCTCACACGAAACCCCACAGATACGCAGTATTTT. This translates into CASSLLSSLTRNPTDTQYF.

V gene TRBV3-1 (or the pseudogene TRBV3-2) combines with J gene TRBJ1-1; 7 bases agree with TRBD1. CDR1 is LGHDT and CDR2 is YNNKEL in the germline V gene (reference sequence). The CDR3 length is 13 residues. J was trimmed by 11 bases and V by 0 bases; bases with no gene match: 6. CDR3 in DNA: TGTGCCAGCAGCCAAGAGAGGGGGCGTGGGGCTTTCTTT. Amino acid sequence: CASSQERGRGAFF.

The CDR3 region is CATSPGLAGLTDTQYF. Written as DNA, the CDR3 is TGTGCCACATCCCCGGGACTAGCGGGGCTCACAGATACGCAGTATTTT. V and J are TRBV27 and TRBJ2-3; TRBD2 aligns across 13 bases. Trimming removed 10 bases from V and 2 bases from J; junction bases left unmatched: 9. There are 16 residues in the CDR3. The germline V gene encodes CDR1 MNHEY and CDR2 SMNVEV (reference sequence).

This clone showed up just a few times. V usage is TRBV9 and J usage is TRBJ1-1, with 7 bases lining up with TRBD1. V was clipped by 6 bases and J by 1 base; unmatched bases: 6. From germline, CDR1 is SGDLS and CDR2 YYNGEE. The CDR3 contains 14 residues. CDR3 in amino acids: CASTRGFRNTEAFF. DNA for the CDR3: TGTGCCAGCACCAGGGGGTTCCGGAACACTGAAGCTTTCTTT. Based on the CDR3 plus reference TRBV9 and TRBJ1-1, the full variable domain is DSGVTQTPKHLITATGQRVTLRCSPRSGDLSVYWYQQSLDQGLQFLIQYYNGEERAKGNILERFSAQQFPDLHSELNLSSLELGDSALYFCASTRGFRNTEAFFGQGTRLTVV.

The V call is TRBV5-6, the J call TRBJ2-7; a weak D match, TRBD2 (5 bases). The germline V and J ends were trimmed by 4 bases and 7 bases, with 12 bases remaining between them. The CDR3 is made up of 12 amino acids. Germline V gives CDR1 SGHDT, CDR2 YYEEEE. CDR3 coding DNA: TGTGCCAGCAGCCGCGGGTGGTTGGAGCAGTACTTC. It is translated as CASSRGWLEQYF.

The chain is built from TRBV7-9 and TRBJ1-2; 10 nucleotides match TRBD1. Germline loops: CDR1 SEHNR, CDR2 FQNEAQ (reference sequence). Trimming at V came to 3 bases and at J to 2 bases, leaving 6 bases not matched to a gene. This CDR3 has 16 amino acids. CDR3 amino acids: CASSLDWDRGNYGYTF. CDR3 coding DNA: TGTGCCAGCAGCTTGGACTGGGACAGGGGAAACTATGGCTACACCTTC.